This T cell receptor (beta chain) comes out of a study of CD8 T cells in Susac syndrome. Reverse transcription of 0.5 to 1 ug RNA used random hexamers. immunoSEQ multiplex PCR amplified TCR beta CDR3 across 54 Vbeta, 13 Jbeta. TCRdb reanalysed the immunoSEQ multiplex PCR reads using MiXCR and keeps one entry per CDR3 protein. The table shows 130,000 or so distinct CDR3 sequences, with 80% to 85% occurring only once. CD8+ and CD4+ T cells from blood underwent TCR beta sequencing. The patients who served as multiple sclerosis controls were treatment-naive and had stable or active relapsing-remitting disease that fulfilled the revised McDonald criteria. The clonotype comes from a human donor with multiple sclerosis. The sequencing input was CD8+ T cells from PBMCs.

CDR3 in amino acids: CASSRREGDTQYF. Here the CDR3 DNA reads TGTGCCAGCAGCCGCCGAGAGGGGGATACGCAGTATTTT. The rearrangement links TRBV6-2 or TRBV6-3 to TRBJ2-3; D might be TRBD1 or TRBD2, each matching 5 bases. The V and J ends lost 6 bases and 6 bases respectively, with 13 bases between them. The CDR3 totals 13 residues. CDR1 MNHEY and CDR2 SVGEGT come from the germline V gene.